The rows below give T cell receptor beta chains drawn from one sample of a study of T cell repertoires in cytomegalovirus infection. Each CDR3 protein gets one entry after TCRdb re-called the reads with MiXCR. The sample includes some 300,000 distinct CDR3 sequences, about 8.8% of them seen just once. Material for sequencing was PBMCs. Every receptor here comes from a human donor in good health (CMV status not recorded). Some clones in this sample may be carry-over from other donors' samples. Both conserved end residues are trimmed from each CDR3.

j_gene | v_gene | CDR3aa
TRBJ2-3 | TRBV20-1 | SASQASGVADTQY
TRBJ1-6 | TRBV20-1 | RPVGPRDSPLH
TRBJ2-2 | TRBV5-4 | ASSLISGGAARATGELF
TRBJ2-2 | TRBV15 | ATQQSTGELI
TRBJ1-3 | TRBV7-9 | ASSIEGFSSGNTIY
TRBJ1-2 | TRBV7-8 | ASSLGPGQGEGYT
TRBJ2-7 | TRBV7-2 | ASSLGTGTFYEQY
TRBJ2-3 | TRBV18 | ASSPPGTVTQY
TRBJ2-7 | TRBV7-2 | ASSFLAGGLEQY
TRBJ1-2 | TRBV29-1 | SVQRGVYGYT
TRBJ2-7 | TRBV20-1 | SAEEGESSYEQY
TRBJ2-1 | TRBV27 | ASSLSSGTGGGRKQF
TRBJ2-2 | TRBV4-1 | ASSPWGGAVGELF
TRBJ2-2 | TRBV2 | ASSEGWNTGELF
TRBJ2-3 | TRBV20-1 | SAVSVSFGTDTQY
TRBJ2-7 | TRBV7-2 | ASSAGREQY
TRBJ1-5 | TRBV28 | ASSPPPGGNQPQH
TRBJ1-3 | TRBV25-1 | ASSERGRRFTGNTIY
TRBJ2-1 | TRBV28 | ASTRRTSGGAGEQF
TRBJ2-1 | TRBV7-2 | ASSLAPRDNEQF
TRBJ2-3 | TRBV5-4 | ASSQQRGANTDTQY
TRBJ2-1 | TRBV20-1 | SARGGRGVNEQF
TRBJ1-1 | TRBV13 | ASSFSDTEAF